Given below is one T cell receptor beta chain in context. Its matching antigen is unknown. Primers included in the PCR were 60 Vbeta and 13 Jbeta primers. The table came from immunoSEQ multiplex PCR; TCRdb's copy has only in-frame clones and leaves some out. The table gives tens of thousands of clones; the top ten clones make up 3% to 4% of it. This CDR3 region has 15 residues. V shed 5 bases and J shed 2 bases, with 13 bases lying between them. CDR1 KGHSH and CDR2 LQKENI come from the germline V gene. This sample is part of a study of cytomegalovirus exposure and HLA in healthy donors. Findings and caveats of the study: A later analysis reportedly found that, within productive TCRs, an Asian-associated ancestry cluster had fewer N-insertions than the mean observed across the roughly 690 donors. For most subjects, TCR beta sequences were reported to predict HLA-A and HLA-B alleles with accuracy. Confirmation was obtained in vitro that a few CMV-associated chains are specific for CMV antigens.

This sequence was found in a female donor in good health and CMV-seropositive. The sequenced material came from PBMCs. This chain connects TRBV18 to TRBJ2-1, with D tentatively TRBD1 (5 bases). Here the CDR3 reads CASSFPQGPYNEQFF. In DNA form, the CDR3 reads TGTGCCAGCTCATTTCCCCAGGGCCCCTACAATGAGCAGTTCTTC.